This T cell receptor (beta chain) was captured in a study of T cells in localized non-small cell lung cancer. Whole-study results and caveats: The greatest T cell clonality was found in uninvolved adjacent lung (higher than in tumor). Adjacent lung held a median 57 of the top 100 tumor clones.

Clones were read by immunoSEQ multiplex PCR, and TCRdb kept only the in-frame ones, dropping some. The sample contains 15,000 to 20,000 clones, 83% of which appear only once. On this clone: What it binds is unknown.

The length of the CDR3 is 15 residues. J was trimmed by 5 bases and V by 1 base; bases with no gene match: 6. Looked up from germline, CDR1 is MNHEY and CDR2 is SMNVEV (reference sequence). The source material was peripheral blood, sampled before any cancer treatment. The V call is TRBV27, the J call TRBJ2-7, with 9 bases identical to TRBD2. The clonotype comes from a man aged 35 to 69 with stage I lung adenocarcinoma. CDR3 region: CASSLWAGGPHEQYF. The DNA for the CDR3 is TGTGCCAGCAGTTTATGGGCGGGAGGGCCCCACGAGCAGTACTTC.